A single sample gave rise to the 23 T cell receptor beta chains below, sequenced in a study of T cell changes during pregnancy in multiple sclerosis. This table comes from immunoSEQ multiplex PCR, and its TCRdb copy is limited to in-frame clones, with some not included. The table shows tens of thousands of clones, with approximately 86% occurring only once. The source material was peripheral blood, sampled in the first trimester of pregnancy. The receptors derive from a female donor with multiple sclerosis, enrolled in a pregnancy study.

This rearrangement joins TRBV5-1 to TRBJ2-6; maybe TRBD2 (6 bases). Deletions cut 5 bases from V and 0 bases from J, with 12 bases between. The CDR3 spans 16 residues. Germline values: CDR1 SGHRS, CDR2 YFSETQ. The chain's CDR3 is CASSWDSSSGANVLTF. The CDR3 DNA reads TGCGCCAGCAGTTGGGACTCAAGCTCTGGGGCCAACGTCCTGACTTTC.

The chain joins TRBV7-2 to TRBJ2-5; 11 bases agree with TRBD2. This CDR3 is built from 15 residues. J gave up 0 bases and V 5 bases, and 2 bases lay outside the gene matches. The germline V gene has CDR1 SGHTA and CDR2 FQGNSA. Written as DNA, the CDR3 is TGTGCCAGCAGCCCGACTAGCGGGAACCAAGAGACCCAGTACTTC. Translation gives CASSPTSGNQETQYF.

This clone turned up a few times. This chain joins TRBV5-1 and TRBJ2-7; D call uncertain. Looked up from germline, CDR1 is SGHRS and CDR2 is YFSETQ. The ends were cut back, 3 bases at V and 0 bases at J, with 4 bases in the middle. This CDR3 comprises 12 residues. CDR3 DNA sequence: TGCGCCAGCAGCTACAGCTCCTACGAGCAGTACTTC. Translated: CASSYSSYEQYF. The full variable domain, with the rest looked up from reference TRBV5-1 and TRBJ2-7, is KAGVTQTPRYLIKTRGQQVTLSCSPISGHRSVSWYQQTPGQGLQFLFEYFSETQRNKGNFPGRFSGRQFSNSRSEMNVSTLELGDSALYLCASSYSSYEQYFGPGTRLTVT.

CDR3 DNA: TGTGCCAGCAGCTCGGGACAGGGGTACGGCTACACCTTC. It specifies CASSSGQGYGYTF. The chain has TRBV7-2 and TRBJ1-2, with 10 positions matching TRBD1. Germline trimming cut 4 bases from V and 8 bases from J; bases unmatched to any gene: 4. The CDR3 consists of 13 residues. The germline V gene encodes CDR1 SGHTA and CDR2 FQGNSA.

This clone is a singleton in its sample. This chain uses TRBV5-5 with TRBJ2-7, with D possibly being TRBD1 (5 bases). The CDR3 sequence is 14 residues long. Germline-derived CDR1 and CDR2 are SGHKS and YYEKEE (reference sequence). With 0 bases removed from V and 3 bases from J, the gap between germline ends came to 10 bases. CDR3 residues: CASSLGVRGYEQYF. In nucleotides, the CDR3 is TGTGCCAGCAGCTTGGGTGTTAGGGGCTACGAGCAGTACTTC.

The chain carries TRBV5-6 and TRBJ2-1; weak D call: TRBD2 (6 bases). Between the trimmed V and J ends, which lost 5 bases and 12 bases, there was a span of 18 bases. The CDR3 has 13 residues. The germline CDR1 and CDR2 sequences are SGHDT and YYEEEE. CDR3 in amino acids: CASSLSEGRAQFF. CDR3 nucleotides: TGTGCCAGCAGTCTCTCGGAGGGTCGTGCGCAGTTCTTC.

This clone was observed once. The genes are TRBV4-1 and TRBJ2-1; 7 bases align to TRBD2. The CDR3 sequence is 16 residues long. V shed 4 bases, J shed 3 bases, and the junction held 9 bases outside the gene matches. Germline V lookup: CDR1 MGHRA, CDR2 YSYEKL. CDR3 bases: TGCGCCAGCAGCCCCGAGGCGGGGACTATCTACAATGAGCAGTTCTTC. Its translation: CASSPEAGTIYNEQFF.

This chain links TRBV6-4 with TRBJ2-1; 11 positions agree with TRBD1. V lost 6 bases and J lost 9; bases outside the gene matches: 7. The germline gives CDR1 MRHNA, CDR2 SNTAGT. The CDR3 contains 14 residues. The CDR3 region has the DNA TGTGCCAGCAGGGCCGGGACAGGGGGGACTGAGCAGTTCTTC. Translated, it gives CASRAGTGGTEQFF.

This sequence joins TRBV29-1 and TRBJ2-1; 9 bases line up with TRBD2. Germline V gene lookup returns CDR1 SQVTM and CDR2 ANQGSEA. The CDR3 extends over 14 amino acids. Germline trimming cut 7 bases from V and 9 bases from J; bases unmatched to any gene: 13. Written as DNA, the CDR3 is TGCAGCGCTACCATAGCGGGAGCCATTCGTGAGCAGTTCTTC. Residues: CSATIAGAIREQFF.

This clone was seen a handful of times. An end of the junction does not agree with germline; a read error may underlie this. The chain employs TRBV7-7 and TRBJ2-2; weak D call: TRBD2 (5 bases). In germline, CDR1 is SSHAT, CDR2 FNYEAQ (reference sequence). This CDR3 has 15 residues. CDR3: CASSFRAGGTGELFF. DNA of the CDR3: TGTGCTAGCAGCTTTAGGGCCGGAGGCACCGGGGAGCTGTTTTTT.

V gene TRBV28 combines with J gene TRBJ2-5; TRBD2 agrees at 12 bases. V shed 6 bases, J shed 4 bases, and the junction held 6 bases outside the gene matches. The CDR3 is 15 amino acids. Germline CDR1 MDHEN, CDR2 SYDVKM. The CDR3 sequence is CASSLAGGPRETQYF. In DNA, the CDR3 is TGTGCCAGCAGCCTAGCGGGAGGGCCTCGAGAGACCCAGTACTTC.

The J gene is TRBJ2-7, the V gene TRBV18; D remains unclear. The CDR3 spans 13 residues. The germline V gene encodes CDR1 KGHSH and CDR2 LQKENI. Trimming removed 4 bases at V and 3 bases at J, with 10 bases between. The CDR3 region has the DNA TGTGCCAGCTCACAAACTTTGAGCTACGAGCAGTACTTC. It translates to CASSQTLSYEQYF.

V and J are TRBV4-1 and TRBJ1-3; 7 positions match TRBD1. The CDR3 has 17 amino acids. CDR1 is MGHRA and CDR2 is YSYEKL in the germline V gene. V lost 2 bases and J lost 0; bases outside the gene matches: 7. CDR3 sequence (DNA): TGCGCCAGCAGCCAATCACAGGGGAGCCTCTCTGGAAACACCATATATTTT. It specifies CASSQSQGSLSGNTIYF.

This CDR3 is CASSPRYTGELFF. The CDR3 DNA reads TGTGCCAGCAGTCCCCGTTACACCGGGGAGCTGTTTTTT. This chain links TRBV28 with TRBJ2-2; no clear D. V lost 5 bases, J lost 3 bases, and 7 bases lay in between. This CDR3 is built from 13 residues. Per germline, CDR1 MDHEN and CDR2 SYDVKM.

The chain carries TRBV2 and TRBJ2-5; 8 bases fit TRBD2. The germline V gene has CDR1 SNHLY and CDR2 FYNNEI. The CDR3 runs to 14 residues. The J segment lost 4 bases and the V segment lost 6 bases, leaving 7 bases of the junction unmatched. CDR3 coding DNA: TGTGCCAGCAGCCCAGCGGGAGCGGGAGAGACCCAGTACTTC. Translating it yields CASSPAGAGETQYF.

The count of this clone is one. This chain links TRBV6-5 with TRBJ1-4; D might be TRBD1 (6 bases). The CDR3 loop spans 15 amino acids. Germline lookup yields CDR1 MNHEY and CDR2 SVGAGI. V was clipped by 11 bases and J by 8 bases, with 24 bases between them. DNA for the CDR3: TGTGCCCCCGGTGGGTCGGGGGGCCTTCGAGAAAAACTGTTTTTT. Its translation: CAPGGSGGLREKLFF.

The chain employs TRBV9 and TRBJ1-1; D is uncertain. CDR3 length: 15 residues. Germline V gene sequence: CDR1 SGDLS, CDR2 YYNGEE. Trimming took 0 bases from V and 1 from J, leaving 10 bases between them. CDR3 amino acids: CASSVGRVPNTEAFF. The CDR3 nucleotides are TGTGCCAGCAGCGTAGGCCGGGTTCCGAACACTGAAGCTTTCTTT. Full variable domain (outside the CDR3, taken from reference TRBV9 and TRBJ1-1): DSGVTQTPKHLITATGQRVTLRCSPRSGDLSVYWYQQSLDQGLQFLIQYYNGEERAKGNILERFSAQQFPDLHSELNLSSLELGDSALYFCASSVGRVPNTEAFFGQGTRLTVV.

CDR3 sequence reads: CASSYGELAGTIYF. In DNA, the CDR3 is TGTGCCAGCAGTTACGGGGAGCTCGCTGGCACCATATATTTT. The V gene is TRBV6-6, the J gene TRBJ1-3; D remains ambiguous. The CDR3 contains 14 residues. Trimming pared 2 bases from V and 9 bases from J, leaving 14 bases between. Per germline, CDR1 MNHNY and CDR2 SVGAGI (reference sequence).

V is TRBV5-1 and J is TRBJ2-5; tentative D call: TRBD2 (6 bases). The end of the DNA aligns better with TRBJ2-7, so the J call may be wrong. CDR1 is SGHRS, CDR2 YFSETQ, per germline. CDR3 length equals 15 residues. CDR3 nucleotides: TGCGCCAGCAGCTTGGGGCCGGGAGCCCCCTACGAGCAGTACTTC. As protein: CASSLGPGAPYEQYF.

The chain couples TRBV28 to TRBJ1-2; TRBD1 agrees at 8 bases. CDR1 MDHEN and CDR2 SYDVKM come from the germline V gene. There are 16 residues in the CDR3. V was clipped by 6 bases and J by 0 bases; unmatched bases: 9. This CDR3 is CASSTHQGATNYGYTF. In DNA form, the CDR3 reads TGTGCCAGCAGCACCCACCAGGGGGCTACTAACTATGGCTACACCTTC.

J is TRBJ1-1 and V is TRBV5-1, with D possibly TRBD1 on 5 matching bases. The CDR3 covers 14 residues. The ends were cut back, 6 bases at V and 0 bases at J, with 12 bases in the middle. Germline V gene sequence: CDR1 SGHRS, CDR2 YFSETQ. CDR3 sequence: CASNLGPMNTEAFF. CDR3 bases: TGCGCCAGCAATCTGGGGCCTATGAACACTGAAGCTTTCTTT.

V is TRBV12-5 and J is TRBJ1-5; the D gene is possibly TRBD1 (6 bases). V was trimmed by 2 bases and J by 4 bases, leaving 15 bases between them. Germline CDR1 reads LGHNT; CDR2 reads FRNRAP. The CDR3 covers 16 residues. In nucleotides, the CDR3 is TGTGCTAGTGGTTTGTCCCCCGGGACACAAAATCAGCCCCAGCATTTT. Translation: CASGLSPGTQNQPQHF.

This chain joins TRBV5-4 and TRBJ2-3, with 12 bases matching TRBD2. The CDR3 sequence is 16 residues long. V was pared by 2 bases and J by 0 bases, with 1 base of the junction left unmatched. CDR1 is SGHNT and CDR2 is YYREEE in the germline V gene (reference sequence). The CDR3 is CASSFGTSGSTDTQYF. DNA of the CDR3: TGTGCCAGCAGCTTTGGGACTAGCGGGAGCACAGATACGCAGTATTTT. Supplemented by reference TRBV5-4 and TRBJ2-3, the full variable domain reads ETGVTQSPTHLIKTRGQQVTLRCSSQSGHNTVSWYQQALGQGPQFIFQYYREEENGRGNFPPRFSGLQFPNYSSELNVNALELDDSALYLCASSFGTSGSTDTQYFGPGTRLTVL.